The sequence of this T cell receptor (beta chain) was determined in a study of T-cell reconstitution after alpha-beta-depleted transplantation in children. The V gene end was trimmed by 4 bases and the J gene end by 6 bases; junction bases not matched to a gene: 2. Germline V gene lookup returns CDR1 DFQATT and CDR2 SNEGSKA (reference sequence). The CDR3 runs 13 residues. This clonotype was observed a handful of times. Unique molecular identifiers were used in preparing the TCRbeta library. A single record per CDR3 protein comes from TCRdb applying MiXCR to the PCR reads. The sample yields fewer than 550,000 distinct CDR3 sequences, roughly a tenth seen once.

The sequence was collected from a child younger than 10 with inherited bone marrow failure, due to receive a stem cell transplant. The sample was PBMCs, taken before TCRalphabeta/CD19-depleted stem cell transplant. The chain is built from TRBV20-1 and TRBJ2-2; TRBD1 agrees at 10 bases. DNA of the CDR3: TGCAGTGCTAAAGGACAGGGGGCCGGGGAGCTGTTTTTT. This gives the protein CSAKGQGAGELFF.